A single sample is the source of the 21 T cell receptor beta chains below, sequenced in a study of blood T cell repertoires in COVID-19. The method was immunoSEQ multiplex PCR; TCRdb's version includes in-frame clones alone and lacks a portion of them. The sample includes some 320,000 clones, around 86% seen only once; the top ten take approximately 5%. The sample consisted of PBMCs or T cells enriched from blood (not recorded which). These receptors were obtained from a man between 60 and 75 years old who had recovered from COVID-19.

This chain joins TRBV7-2 and TRBJ2-2; D ambiguous. The CDR3 contains 13 residues. Trimming took off 5 bases at V and 7 bases at J, with 11 bases between the two ends. Germline-derived CDR1 and CDR2 are SGHTA and FQGNSA. DNA for the CDR3: TGTGCCAGCAGCCTCGCATGGAGCGGGGAGCTGTTTTTT. This encodes CASSLAWSGELFF.

The V and J genes are TRBV5-1 and TRBJ1-5; 7 bases map to TRBD1. The CDR3 has 15 amino acids. The V and J ends lost 0 bases and 6 bases, in that order; junction bases with no gene match: 6. CDR1 is SGHRS, CDR2 YFSETQ, per germline. The CDR3 is CASSLEAGGSQPQHF. CDR3 in DNA: TGCGCCAGCAGCTTGGAGGCAGGGGGTAGTCAGCCCCAGCATTTT.

This rearrangement joins TRBV6-1 to TRBJ2-7; D is undetermined. Germline V gives CDR1 MNHNS, CDR2 SASEGT. This CDR3 is built from 15 residues. Trimming shortened V by 2 bases and J by 0 bases, and 11 bases separated the two germline ends. The CDR3 DNA reads TGTGCCAGCAGTGAACAATCCTCGGGCTCCTACGAGCAGTACTTC. Protein product: CASSEQSSGSYEQYF.

This clone was seen more than once but under ten times. V usage is TRBV25-1 and J usage is TRBJ1-5; D is ambiguous. The V gene lost 4 bases and the J gene lost 0 bases, with 7 bases spanning the gap. The CDR3 totals 14 residues. From germline, CDR1 is MGHDK and CDR2 SYGVNS. Written as DNA, the CDR3 is TGTGCCAGCAGTGGCGGTGATAGCAATCAGCCCCAGCATTTT. Protein product: CASSGGDSNQPQHF. Based on the CDR3 plus reference TRBV25-1 and TRBJ1-5, the full variable domain is EADIYQTPRYLVIGTGKKITLECSQTMGHDKMYWYQQDPGMELHLIHYSYGVNSTEKGDLSSESTVSRIRTEHFPLTLESARPSHTSQYLCASSGGDSNQPQHFGDGTRLSIL.

This chain links TRBV5-1 with TRBJ1-1; 7 nucleotides align to TRBD1. V was pared by 3 bases and J by 0 bases, with 8 bases of the junction left unmatched. The CDR3 length is 16 residues. Germline V lookup: CDR1 SGHRS, CDR2 YFSETQ. CDR3 loop: CASSSTPTGMNTEAFF. The CDR3 DNA reads as TGCGCCAGCAGCTCGACCCCGACAGGGATGAACACTGAAGCTTTCTTT. Complete variable domain (other parts from reference TRBV5-1 and TRBJ1-1): KAGVTQTPRYLIKTRGQQVTLSCSPISGHRSVSWYQQTPGQGLQFLFEYFSETQRNKGNFPGRFSGRQFSNSRSEMNVSTLELGDSALYLCASSSTPTGMNTEAFFGQGTRLTVV.

This chain uses TRBV9 with TRBJ2-7; 10 nucleotides align to TRBD1. The V segment lost 4 bases and the J segment 2 bases; nucleotides outside the gene matches: 3. The germline CDR1 and CDR2 sequences are SGDLS and YYNGEE. CDR3 length: 14 amino acids. CDR3: CASSHGQGAYEQYF. DNA for the CDR3: TGTGCCAGCAGCCACGGACAGGGGGCCTACGAGCAGTACTTC.

The chain combines TRBV6-2 or TRBV6-3 with TRBJ2-2, with D maybe TRBD1 (6 bases). In germline, CDR1 is MNHEY, CDR2 SVGEGT. V lost 5 bases and J lost 4, with 11 bases in between. This CDR3 contains 14 residues. The CDR3, as DNA: TGTGCCAGCAGTGAGCAGGGGAGCACCGGGGAGCTGTTTTTT. Protein sequence: CASSEQGSTGELFF.

V is TRBV5-1 and J is TRBJ2-3; 7 bases align to TRBD2. Germline-derived CDR1 and CDR2 are SGHRS and YFSETQ. V shed 2 bases and J 6 bases; nucleotides not matched to a gene: 6. The length of the CDR3 is 14 residues. DNA of the CDR3: TGCGCCAGCAGCTTATATCGGGAGGATGATACGCAGTATTTT. It specifies CASSLYREDDTQYF.

This chain connects TRBV6-6 to TRBJ2-7; D possibly corresponds to TRBD1 (6 bases). Per germline, CDR1 MNHNY and CDR2 SVGAGI (reference sequence). The CDR3 runs to 14 residues. Trimming removed 2 bases at V and 3 bases at J, with 11 bases between. CDR3 bases: TGTGCCAGCAGTTACGTCGGGACAAGCTACGAGCAGTACTTC. The encoded protein is CASSYVGTSYEQYF.

J is TRBJ1-2 and V is TRBV5-1; 9 nucleotides line up with TRBD1. The germline CDR1 and CDR2 sequences are SGHRS and YFSETQ. Trimming removed 4 bases from V and 2 bases from J; junction bases left unmatched: 6. The CDR3 spans 15 residues. CDR3 sequence: CASSPAGTGNYGYTF. CDR3 nucleotides: TGCGCCAGCAGCCCAGCCGGGACAGGGAACTATGGCTACACCTTC.

The CDR3 region is CASSPSRGGETQYF. DNA of the CDR3: TGTGCCAGCTCACCATCGAGGGGAGGAGAGACCCAGTACTTC. The V gene is TRBV18, the J gene TRBJ2-5; TRBD2 might be the D (6 bases). The germline gives CDR1 KGHSH, CDR2 LQKENI. The V end was cut by 2 bases, the J end by 4 bases, with 11 bases between. The CDR3 length is 14 residues.

The rearrangement joins TRBV7-9 to TRBJ1-4, with D tentatively TRBD1 (5 bases). Trimming removed 5 bases from V and 8 bases from J, with 15 bases in between. Germline CDR1 and CDR2: SEHNR and FQNEAQ (reference sequence). This CDR3 has 14 residues. The CDR3 loop is CASSEMRGAEKLFF. The CDR3 DNA sequence: TGTGCCAGCAGCGAGATGCGCGGGGCAGAAAAACTGTTTTTT. The whole variable domain, remainder taken from reference TRBV7-9 and TRBJ1-4, is DTGVSQNPRHKITKRGQNVTFRCDPISEHNRLYWYRQTLGQGPEFLTYFQNEAQLEKSRLLSDRFSAERPKGSFSTLEIQRTEQGDSAMYLCASSEMRGAEKLFFGSGTQLSVL.

This chain connects TRBV24-1 to TRBJ2-2, with no clear D. The CDR3 is made up of 17 amino acids. Germline lookup yields CDR1 KGHDR and CDR2 SFDVKD. V gave up 5 bases and J gave up 4 bases, with 19 bases separating them. The CDR3 nucleotides are TGTGCCACCAGTGGCTCGGGTCCGAGAGGCACCACCGGGGAGCTGTTTTTT. This codes for CATSGSGPRGTTGELFF.

This chain's CDR3 is CASSEALRGPRYEQYF. As DNA, the CDR3 is TGTGCCAGCAGTGAAGCGCTTAGGGGGCCGAGGTACGAGCAGTACTTC. This chain connects TRBV2 to TRBJ2-7; the match to TRBD1 covers 7 bases. Germline loops: CDR1 SNHLY, CDR2 FYNNEI. Trimming cost V 0 bases and J 4 bases; bases outside gene matches: 9. CDR3 length equals 16 residues.

A word on this clone: The sample contains more than one DNA sequence encoding this CDR3. The V and J genes are TRBV7-3 and TRBJ2-5; TRBD2 matches 15 bases. The V segment lost 5 bases and the J segment 2 bases; nucleotides outside the gene matches: 3. Germline V lookup: CDR1 SGHTA, CDR2 FQGTGA. The CDR3 spans 16 residues. In nucleotides, the CDR3 is TGTGCCAGCAGCCTCGGACTAGCGGGAGGGCAAGAGACCCAGTACTTC. This encodes CASSLGLAGGQETQYF. Based on the CDR3 plus reference TRBV7-3 and TRBJ2-5, the full variable domain is GAGVSQTPSNKVTEKGKYVELRCDPISGHTALYWYRQSLGQGPEFLIYFQGTGAADDSGLPNDRFFAVRPEGSVSTLKIQRTERGDSAVYLCASSLGLAGGQETQYFGPGTRLLVL.

This chain joins TRBV27 and TRBJ1-2; 7 nucleotides match TRBD1. CDR1 is MNHEY, CDR2 SMNVEV, per germline (reference sequence). CDR3 length equals 14 residues. Trimming at V came to 3 bases and at J to 4 bases, leaving 5 bases not matched to a gene. The CDR3 DNA sequence: TGTGCCAGCAGTTTTAGTGCAGGGGGCTATGGCTACACCTTC. Translated, it gives CASSFSAGGYGYTF.

About this clone: Other DNA sequences of this sample code for an identical CDR3. V gene TRBV18 combines with J gene TRBJ2-7; 10 bases map to TRBD1. Trimming at V came to 3 bases and at J to 3 bases, leaving 2 bases not matched to a gene. CDR3 length: 14 residues. From germline, CDR1 is KGHSH and CDR2 LQKENI. The CDR3 spells CASSPGTGDYEQYF. In DNA form, the CDR3 reads TGTGCCAGCTCACCGGGGACAGGGGACTACGAGCAGTACTTC.

The gene calls are TRBV29-1 and TRBJ1-6; weak D call: TRBD1 (5 bases). This CDR3 region has 15 residues. Trimming removed 6 bases from V and 3 bases from J, with 15 bases in between. Germline lookup yields CDR1 SQVTM and CDR2 ANQGSEA. CDR3 residues: CSVRGEDSYNSPLHF. The CDR3 DNA reads as TGCAGCGTCCGCGGTGAAGACAGCTATAATTCACCCCTCCACTTT.

V and J are TRBV9 and TRBJ2-1, with 8 nucleotides matching TRBD2. Germline lookup yields CDR1 SGDLS and CDR2 YYNGEE. Losses at the gene ends were 4 bases for V and 9 bases for J; bases not matched to a gene: 15. This CDR3 is built from 16 residues. For the CDR3, the DNA is TGTGCCAGCAGCTTACGGCCAACGACTAGCGTCACTGAGCAGTTCTTC. Translated, it gives CASSLRPTTSVTEQFF.

V is TRBV7-9 and J is TRBJ2-2; 9 positions agree with TRBD2. CDR1 SEHNR and CDR2 FQNEAQ come from the germline V gene (reference sequence). This CDR3 is built from 17 residues. Losses at the gene ends were 2 bases for V and 5 bases for J; bases not matched to a gene: 9. The CDR3 nucleotides are TGTGCCAGCAGCTTACTCGAAAGCGGGAGGACGACCGGGGAGCTGTTTTTT. This codes for CASSLLESGRTTGELFF.

V gene TRBV7-9 combines with J gene TRBJ2-5; tentative D call: TRBD2 (5 bases). Trimming took 7 bases from V and 0 from J, leaving 12 bases between them. This CDR3 is built from 14 residues. Germline CDR1 is SEHNR and CDR2 is FQNEAQ (reference sequence). DNA for the CDR3: TGTGCCAGCACCACCCTCGGGGACCAAGAGACCCAGTACTTC. This encodes CASTTLGDQETQYF.